This T cell receptor beta chain was sequenced during a study of cytomegalovirus exposure and HLA in healthy donors. Study overall: The 130 or so validation repertoires, a later analysis reported, used the same platform as the 600 to 700 repertoires from the first cohort. Whole-study results and caveats: Researchers counted 180 or so TCR beta chains as cytomegalovirus-associated.

This clone was recorded a few times. Its specificity is unknown. TCRdb's table, derived via immunoSEQ multiplex PCR, lists solely in-frame clones and lacks some. The sample shows some 170,000 clones, more than 75% of them seen only once. Germline CDR1 is SGHTA and CDR2 is FQGNSA. The J segment lost 10 bases and the V segment lost 1 base, leaving 4 bases of the junction unmatched. The CDR3 contains 15 residues. V gene TRBV7-2 combines with J gene TRBJ1-6; 10 bases are shared with TRBD1. Source material: PBMCs. The clonotype comes from a man under 40 in good health and CMV-seropositive. The CDR3 protein is CASSLGPDRGSPLHF. The CDR3 DNA reads as TGTGCCAGCAGCTTAGGTCCGGACAGGGGGTCACCCCTCCACTTT.